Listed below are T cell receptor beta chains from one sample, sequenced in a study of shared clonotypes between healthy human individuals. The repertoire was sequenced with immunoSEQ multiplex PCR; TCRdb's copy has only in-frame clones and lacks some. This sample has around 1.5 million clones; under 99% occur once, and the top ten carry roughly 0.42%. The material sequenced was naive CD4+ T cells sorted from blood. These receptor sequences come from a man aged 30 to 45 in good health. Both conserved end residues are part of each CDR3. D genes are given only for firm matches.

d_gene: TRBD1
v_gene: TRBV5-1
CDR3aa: CASSSIGQGGYGYTF

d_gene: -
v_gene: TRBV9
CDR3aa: CASSATPTQPQHF

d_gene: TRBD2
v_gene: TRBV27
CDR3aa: CASSSIGLAGGPSKFF

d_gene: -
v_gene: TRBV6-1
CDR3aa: CASSVSSGDRRETQYF

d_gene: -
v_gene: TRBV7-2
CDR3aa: CASSLEGPGGTQYF

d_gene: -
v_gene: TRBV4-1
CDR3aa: CASSQDLRTSVQYF

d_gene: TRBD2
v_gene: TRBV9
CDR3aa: CASTVTSGGDTQYF

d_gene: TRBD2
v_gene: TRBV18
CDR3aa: CASSPLAGGVTDTQYF

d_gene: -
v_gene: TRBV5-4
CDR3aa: CASSRPGLDYEQYF

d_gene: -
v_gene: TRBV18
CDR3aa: CASSPGASYEQYF

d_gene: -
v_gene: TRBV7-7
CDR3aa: CASSSWGRGTGELFF

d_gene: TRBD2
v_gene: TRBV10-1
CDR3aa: CASSEWDYAQETQYF

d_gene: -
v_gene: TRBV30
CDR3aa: CAWAAGRTYNEQFF

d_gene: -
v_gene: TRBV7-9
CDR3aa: CASSFISTGELFF

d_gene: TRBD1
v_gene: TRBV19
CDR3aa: CASRAGQGSSTDTQYF

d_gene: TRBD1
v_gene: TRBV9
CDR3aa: CASSVDGQGVTDTQYF

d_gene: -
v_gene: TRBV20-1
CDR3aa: CSAQNTEAFF

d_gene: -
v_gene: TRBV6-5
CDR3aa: CASSRVFFGDEQYF

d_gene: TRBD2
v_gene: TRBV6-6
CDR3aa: CALAGGRTGELFF

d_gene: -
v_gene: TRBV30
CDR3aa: CAWRLGGYTF

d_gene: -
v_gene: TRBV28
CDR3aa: CASSLSLAKNIQYF

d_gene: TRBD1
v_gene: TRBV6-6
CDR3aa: CASQTGFTDTQYF

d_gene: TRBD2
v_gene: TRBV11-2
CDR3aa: CASSLDLALAGVLETQYF

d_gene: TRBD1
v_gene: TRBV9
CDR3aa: CASKRTGDTGELFF

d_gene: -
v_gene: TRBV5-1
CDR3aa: CASSFPPDTQYF

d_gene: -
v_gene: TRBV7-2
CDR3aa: CASSLSKGTQYF

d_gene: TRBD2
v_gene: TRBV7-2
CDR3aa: CASSPGLTRKYF

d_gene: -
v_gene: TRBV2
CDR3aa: CASQGLNTEAFF

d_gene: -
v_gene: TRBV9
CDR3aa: CASSLDTRSYEQYF

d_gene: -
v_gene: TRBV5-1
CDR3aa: CASSSAPPTFSSYNEQFF

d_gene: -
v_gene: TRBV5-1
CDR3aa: CASSKPGRNNEQFF

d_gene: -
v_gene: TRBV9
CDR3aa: CASSVDGRVGNTEAFF

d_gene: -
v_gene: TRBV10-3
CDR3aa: CAISKSGNTIYF

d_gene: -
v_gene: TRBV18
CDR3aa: CASSPQQVRGLSTPYNEQFF

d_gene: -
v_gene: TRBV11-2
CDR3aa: CASSLGAGNTIYF

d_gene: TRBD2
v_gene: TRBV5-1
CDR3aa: CASSLGGGSYNEQFF

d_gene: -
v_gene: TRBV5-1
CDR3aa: CASRIPGELFF

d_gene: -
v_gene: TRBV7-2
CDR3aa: CASSLLAKTNTGELFF

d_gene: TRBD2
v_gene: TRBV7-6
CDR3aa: CASSGLAGAGEQYF

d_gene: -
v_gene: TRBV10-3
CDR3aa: CAITTEPSGNTIYF

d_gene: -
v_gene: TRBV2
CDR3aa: CASSRDSYNEQFF